A selection of T cell receptor beta chains follows, all from one sample in a study of blood T cell repertoires in COVID-19. Profiled with immunoSEQ multiplex PCR; TCRdb holds only in-frame clones, not every one. Here the sample spans around 90,000 clones, approximately 86% being singletons. Input material: peripheral blood. The receptors derive from a male donor with acute or convalescent COVID-19. CDR3s include the opening cysteine and the closing phenylalanine or tryptophan. A D gene is named only where the DNA matches it firmly. Some rows have no size entry. The others give once, few or many, or a class for an expanded clone.

V	J	size	D	DNA	CDR3
TRBV4-1	TRBJ2-3	-	TRBD1	TGCGCCAGCAGCCAAGACCGGGACAGGGAAGATACGCAGTATTTT	CASSQDRDREDTQYF
TRBV19	TRBJ1-6	-	TRBD1	TGTGCCAGTAGTACCACAGGGGGAGCTTCACCCCTCCACTTT	CASSTTGGASPLHF
TRBV6-5	TRBJ1-1	-	-	TGTGCCAGCAGGCTACAAGGCGGTAGGACTGAAGCTTTCTTT	CASRLQGGRTEAFF
TRBV13	TRBJ2-7	-	TRBD1	TGTGCCAGCAGATCCCGGGACAGAGGGGAGCAGTACTTC	CASRSRDRGEQYF
TRBV27	TRBJ1-6	few	-	TGTGCCAGCAGGTTAGGGGCAGGGTACCATAATTCACCCCTCCACTTT	CASRLGAGYHNSPLHF
TRBV6-5	TRBJ1-2	-	-	TGTGCCAGCGAATACAGCAGTAACTATGGCTACACCTTC	CASEYSSNYGYTF
TRBV11-2	TRBJ2-7	few	TRBD2	TGTGCCAGCAGCTCCCCTCAGGGAGGGGCTAGCGGTTACTACGAGCAGTACTTC	CASSSPQGGASGYYEQYF
TRBV27	TRBJ1-1	-	-	TGTGCCAGCAGTTTATTCCAGGGGCGGGTCACTGAAGCTTTCTTT	CASSLFQGRVTEAFF
TRBV27	TRBJ1-1	-	TRBD1	TGTGCCAGCAGTCCCCAGACAGGGGGCACTGAAGCTTTCTTT	CASSPQTGGTEAFF
TRBV4-2	TRBJ2-1	-	-	TGTGCCAGCAGCCAAGATCTCTCGCGCCGCGACAATGAGCAGTTCTTC	CASSQDLSRRDNEQFF
TRBV4-1	TRBJ1-2	-	TRBD1	TGCGCCAGCAGCCAAGGGTTAGGGACAGCCTATGGCTACACCTTC	CASSQGLGTAYGYTF
TRBV10-3	TRBJ2-5	once	-	TGTGCCATCAGTGAGTCGCCTGGGGGGGAGACCCAGTACTTC	CAISESPGGETQYF
TRBV19	TRBJ1-5	-	-	TGTGCCAGTAGTTCCCCTCCCCAGCCCCAGCATTTT	CASSSPPQPQHF
TRBV5-1	TRBJ1-2	-	TRBD1	TGCGCCAGCAGCCCCGAGGGACAGCCCTATGGCTACACCTTC	CASSPEGQPYGYTF
TRBV29-1	TRBJ1-4	few	TRBD1	TGCAGCGCCGGACAGGGCACTAATGAAAAACTGTTTTTT	CSAGQGTNEKLFF
TRBV6-5	TRBJ1-2	-	TRBD1	TGTGCCAGCGAACCCGATTTCCAGGGGGCGCGGGGCTACACCTTC	CASEPDFQGARGYTF
TRBV27	TRBJ2-2	once	-	TGTGCCAGCAGCCCGGTCACCGGGGAGCTGTTTTTT	CASSPVTGELFF
TRBV21-1	TRBJ1-4	-	-	TGTGCCAGCAGCAAAGTTCAGGGGGATGAAAAACTGTTTTTT	CASSKVQGDEKLFF
TRBV25-1	TRBJ2-2	-	TRBD2	TGTGCCAGCAGTGAGGACCTTGGGGGGGACACCGGGGAGCTGTTTTTT	CASSEDLGGDTGELFF
TRBV7-8	TRBJ2-1	-	TRBD1	TGTGCCAGCAGCCACCGGACAGGGGAGCAGTTCTTC	CASSHRTGEQFF
TRBV7-2	TRBJ1-3	-	-	TGTGCCAGCAGCTTAATAGTTGGGGGCCTTGGGGCTGGAAACACCATATATTTT	CASSLIVGGLGAGNTIYF
TRBV28	TRBJ2-7	-	TRBD1	TGTGCCAGCAGTCCCCGGCGGGACAGGGGCGAGCAGTACTTC	CASSPRRDRGEQYF
TRBV3-1/TRBV3-2	TRBJ1-2	-	-	TGTGCCAGCAGCCAAGGTGGGAGGCCCGATGGCTACACCTTC	CASSQGGRPDGYTF
TRBV20-1	TRBJ2-3	-	-	TGCAGTCCTAAAGATATGAGGCAGTATTTT	CSPKDMRQYF
TRBV6-6	TRBJ1-1	-	TRBD1	TGTGCCAGCAGTTACCGAGGACAGGGGAACACTGAAGCTTTCTTT	CASSYRGQGNTEAFF
TRBV5-1	TRBJ2-1	-	TRBD2	TGCGCCAGCAGCCCACTAGCGGGGGGCCCGTCCTCCTCCTACAATGAGCAGTTCTTC	CASSPLAGGPSSSYNEQFF
TRBV12-3/TRBV12-4	TRBJ1-2	few	TRBD1	TGTGCCAGCAGTCCACGACAGGGTTACACCTTC	CASSPRQGYTF
TRBV28	TRBJ2-4	-	-	TGTGCCAGCAGTTACAGGGCCCCCAAAAACATTCAGTACTTC	CASSYRAPKNIQYF
TRBV9	TRBJ1-6	-	-	TGTGCCAGCAGCGTAGACCCGGACTCCAATTCACCCCTCCACTTT	CASSVDPDSNSPLHF
TRBV7-2	TRBJ1-3	-	-	TGTGCCAGCAGGCCCCTGGCCGGAGGGCTTAGCTCTGGAAACACCATATATTTT	CASRPLAGGLSSGNTIYF
TRBV5-5	TRBJ1-6	-	-	TGTGCCAGCAGCTCACAGACCAATTCACCCCTCCACTTT	CASSSQTNSPLHF
TRBV30	TRBJ1-3	-	-	TGTGCCGGCTTTCTGACAGGCTCTGGAAACACCATATATTTT	CAGFLTGSGNTIYF
TRBV14	TRBJ1-2	once	-	TGTGCCAGCAGCCAAGATCGCGGCGGCTCCTATGGCTACACCTTC	CASSQDRGGSYGYTF
TRBV5-4	TRBJ1-6	once	-	TGTGCCAGCAGCTCGCCCGGGCGGGGCTATAATTCACCCCTCCACTTT	CASSSPGRGYNSPLHF
TRBV4-1	TRBJ1-1	once	-	TGCGCCAGCAGCCGCGAAGGGAGGAACACTGAAGCTTTCTTT	CASSREGRNTEAFF
TRBV12-3/TRBV12-4	TRBJ1-2	-	-	TGTGCCAGCAGTTGGAGGACCCTCGACGGCTACACCTTC	CASSWRTLDGYTF
TRBV5-4	TRBJ2-5	-	TRBD2	TGTGCCAGCAGTCTCCCTGTTGCGGGGGGGCAAGAGACCCAGTACTTC	CASSLPVAGGQETQYF
TRBV5-1	TRBJ2-7	-	TRBD1	TGCGCCAGCAGCGTGGGACAGGGTTCATACGAGCAGTACTTC	CASSVGQGSYEQYF
TRBV3-1/TRBV3-2	TRBJ2-2	-	TRBD1	TGTGCCAGCAGCCCACAGAGACAGGGACCGAACACCGGGGAGCTGTTTTTT	CASSPQRQGPNTGELFF
TRBV7-7	TRBJ2-1	-	TRBD1	TGTGCTAGCAGCTTAGACTGGACAGGGGGCAATGAGCAGTTCTTC	CASSLDWTGGNEQFF
TRBV19	TRBJ1-1	-	-	TGTGCCAGTAGTGTAAAGGGGGACACTGAAGCTTTCTTT	CASSVKGDTEAFF
TRBV15	TRBJ1-2	-	-	TGTGCCACCAGCAGAGCGCGGGAGGATGGCTACACCTTC	CATSRAREDGYTF